These T cell receptor beta chains were read from a single sample in a study of blood T cell repertoires in COVID-19. Produced via immunoSEQ multiplex PCR; TCRdb's table is partial and in-frame only. The data show some 88,000 clones, about 85% seen once. Sequencing used peripheral blood. The origin of the receptors is a woman between 65 and 79 years old with acute or convalescent COVID-19. CDR3s include the opening cysteine and the closing phenylalanine or tryptophan. The D gene is left open where the match is weak. Where a row states a size, it is once, few, many or the class of an expanded clone; other rows omit it.

TRBJ1-2 . TRBV28 . CASSLLLEVYGYTF TGTGCCAGCAGTTTATTACTTGAGGTTTATGGCTACACCTTC
TRBJ2-2 few TRBV3-1/TRBV3-2 . CASRYQTDTGELFF TGTGCCAGCAGGTACCAGACTGATACCGGGGAGCTGTTTTTT
TRBJ1-3 . TRBV7-2 TRBD1 CASSPWTGRSGNTIYF TGTGCCAGCAGCCCTTGGACAGGGAGGTCTGGAAACACCATATATTTT
TRBJ1-1 . TRBV24-1 . CATRQNTEAFF TGTGCCACGAGACAGAACACTGAAGCTTTCTTT
TRBJ2-3 . TRBV30 TRBD2 CAGLAGSTDTQYF TGTGCCGGACTAGCGGGGTCCACAGATACGCAGTATTTT
TRBJ2-3 . TRBV5-6 . CASSSTGMVDTQYF TGTGCCAGCAGCAGCACAGGGATGGTAGATACGCAGTATTTT
TRBJ1-5 . TRBV3-1/TRBV3-2 . CASSQAGDQPQHF TGTGCCAGCAGCCAAGCGGGGGATCAGCCCCAGCATTTT
TRBJ2-1 . TRBV30 . CAWKISGSSYNEQFF TGTGCCTGGAAGATAAGCGGATCCTCCTACAATGAGCAGTTCTTC
TRBJ2-5 . TRBV19 TRBD2 CASSRGGHTGRNQETQYF TGTGCCAGTAGTAGGGGGGGTCACACGGGTCGTAACCAAGAGACCCAGTACTTC
TRBJ2-3 . TRBV4-3 TRBD2 CASSQWGASGSRNTQYF TGCGCCAGCAGCCAGTGGGGTGCTAGCGGGAGTAGAAATACGCAGTATTTT
TRBJ1-1 . TRBV4-3 . CASSQDRQSFTEAFF TGCGCCAGCAGCCAAGACCGACAGTCCTTCACTGAAGCTTTCTTT
TRBJ1-2 . TRBV6-5 TRBD1 CASSYRTGNYGYTF TGTGCCAGCAGTTATCGGACAGGAAACTATGGCTACACCTTC
TRBJ1-2 . TRBV9 TRBD1 CASSVGGQGSGGYTF TGTGCCAGCAGCGTAGGGGGACAGGGTAGCGGCGGCTACACCTTC